This T cell receptor (beta chain) originates from a study of blood T cells in healthy people across ages. General study points: Getting older went along with TCR beta diversity per million T cells dropping roughly linearly. Lack of knowledge of donor CMV status possibly confounded expanded clonotype changes.

This clonotype was recorded once. As yet, its antigen is unknown. A J-beta primer mix and a sample-barcoded 5' primer were used in a second PCR of about 6 to 12 cycles. TCRdb re-analysed the 5' RACE reads in MiXCR, keeping a single row per CDR3 protein. The table has 600,000 or so distinct CDR3 sequences, approximately 30% seen once; the top ten hold roughly 14%. Germline V gives CDR1 SGHRS, CDR2 YFSETQ. There are 15 residues in the CDR3. This chain links TRBV5-1 with TRBJ2-5, with a possible D match to TRBD1 (6 bases). The end of the DNA aligns better with TRBJ2-7, so the J call may be wrong. Material for sequencing was blood. This TCR came from a woman older than 75 in good health. This CDR3 reads CASSLAPGEAYEQYF. CDR3 coding DNA: TGCGCCAGCAGCTTGGCCCCAGGGGAAGCCTACGAGCAGTACTTC.